Shown below are 17 T cell receptor beta chains from a single sample sequenced in a study of blood T cell repertoires in COVID-19 (dated by TCRdb to about 2020). Library method: the immunoSEQ multiplex PCR assay. This is the immuneACCESS table as TCRdb keeps it, with only in-frame sequences that have V and J called. A part of the clones is gone; compared with another copy, unresolved V genes explain less than half, and the rest is unexplained. The sample table lists hundreds of thousands of clones, approximately 90% of them with a count of one. The ten largest clones take up around 0.87% of the sample. Material for sequencing was PBMCs or T cells enriched from blood (not recorded which). The source of these receptors is a man in his fifties who had been exposed to COVID-19.

CDR3: CAISPGLNTGELFF. The CDR3 nucleotides read TGTGCCATCAGTCCCGGACTTAACACCGGGGAGCTGTTTTTT. The chain couples TRBV10-3 to TRBJ2-2; weak D call: TRBD2 (5 bases). CDR3 length equals 14 residues. V was cut by 5 bases and J by 2 bases, with 9 bases left in between. Germline V gives CDR1 ENHRY, CDR2 SYGVKD.

CDR3 sequence reads: CASSEEGSGANVLTF. CDR3 bases: TGTGCCAGCAGTGAGGAGGGATCTGGGGCCAACGTCCTGACTTTC. The chain links TRBV2 to TRBJ2-6; D may be TRBD2 (6 bases). The CDR3 totals 15 residues. In germline, CDR1 is SNHLY, CDR2 FYNNEI. V was trimmed by 3 bases and J by 1 base, leaving 7 bases between them.

J is TRBJ2-5 and V is TRBV5-5, with 10 bases identical to TRBD2. Germline V lookup: CDR1 SGHKS, CDR2 YYEKEE (reference sequence). The length of the CDR3 is 15 residues. The trim removed 4 bases at V and 5 bases at J, leaving 8 bases unmatched. The CDR3 protein is CASSGLSGGAETQYF. The CDR3 DNA sequence: TGTGCCAGCAGCGGGTTAAGCGGGGGGGCCGAGACCCAGTACTTC.

The chain joins TRBV28 to TRBJ2-1, with TRBD2 matching over 9 bases. Trimming removed 3 bases from V and 9 bases from J; junction bases left unmatched: 9. Germline CDR1 MDHEN, CDR2 SYDVKM. The CDR3 covers 15 residues. CDR3 nucleotides: TGTGCCAGCAGTTTGGGTCTAGCGGGACTTGTTGAGCAGTTCTTC. Amino acids: CASSLGLAGLVEQFF.

The CDR3 DNA follows: TGCGCCAGCAGCTTGGCTCTAGCAGAGCGGGCAGATACGCAGTATTTT. Protein: CASSLALAERADTQYF. The rearrangement uses TRBV5-1 and TRBJ2-3, with D perhaps matching TRBD2 (6 bases). V dropped 0 bases and J dropped 4 bases, with 15 bases sitting between them. The germline V gene has CDR1 SGHRS and CDR2 YFSETQ. The CDR3 contains 16 residues.

CDR3: CASSSKRTSGDQETQYF. CDR3 coding DNA: TGTGCCAGCAGCTCTAAGAGGACTAGCGGGGACCAAGAGACCCAGTACTTC. V and J are TRBV7-2 and TRBJ2-5, with TRBD2 identical over 12 bases. There are 17 residues in the CDR3. Germline loops: CDR1 SGHTA, CDR2 FQGNSA. J lost 0 bases, V lost 4 bases, and 6 bases had no gene match.

CDR3 sequence: CASTLGGVGYGYTF. CDR3 sequence (DNA): TGTGCCAGCACCTTGGGGGGAGTAGGCTATGGCTACACCTTC. The genes are TRBV28 and TRBJ1-2; D may be TRBD1 (5 bases). V was pared by 7 bases and J by 4 bases, with 16 bases between. The CDR3 sequence is 14 residues long. Germline CDR1 is MDHEN and CDR2 is SYDVKM.

The V and J genes are TRBV28 and TRBJ1-3; 8 bases match TRBD1. V dropped 5 bases and J dropped 0; count of bases not matched to a gene: 9. The CDR3 runs 17 residues. Germline lookup yields CDR1 MDHEN and CDR2 SYDVKM. The CDR3: CASSQTTTGGSGNTIYF. In DNA, the CDR3 is TGTGCCAGCAGTCAAACCACAACAGGGGGCTCTGGAAACACCATATATTTT.

The chain has TRBV3-1 (or the pseudogene TRBV3-2) and TRBJ2-7; 7 bases match TRBD1. This CDR3 has 15 amino acids. Germline lookup yields CDR1 LGHDT and CDR2 YNNKEL (reference sequence). V shed 2 bases and J 2 bases; nucleotides not matched to a gene: 6. The DNA for the CDR3 is TGTGCCAGCAGCCAATCGACAGGGACGGCCTACGAGCAGTACTTC. This translates into CASSQSTGTAYEQYF.

The chain combines TRBV29-1 with TRBJ1-6; D is ambiguous. Trimming left V 5 bases short and J 4 bases short, with 9 bases between. CDR3 length: 13 amino acids. CDR1 is SQVTM and CDR2 is ANQGSEA in the germline V gene. The CDR3 DNA follows: TGCAGCGTTCTGCGGCCGTATAATTCACCCCTCCACTTT. Translating gives CSVLRPYNSPLHF.

V gene TRBV2 combines with J gene TRBJ2-5; TRBD1 matches at 8 bases. Trimming cost V 7 bases and J 5 bases; bases outside gene matches: 9. This CDR3 has 14 residues. Germline-derived CDR1 and CDR2 are SNHLY and FYNNEI. CDR3 in DNA: TGTGCCAGCACCGCCGACAGGGGCTACGAGACCCAGTACTTC. Protein sequence: CASTADRGYETQYF.

The rearrangement joins TRBV19 to TRBJ2-3, with 15 bases fitting TRBD2. The CDR3 runs to 17 residues. The junction had 6 bases not matched to a gene; V was cut back by 5 bases and J by 3 bases. Germline V CDR1 and CDR2: LNHDA, SQIVND (reference sequence). CDR3 sequence: CASSSNGLAGGTDTQYF. As DNA, the CDR3 is TGTGCCAGTAGTTCCAATGGACTAGCGGGAGGGACAGATACGCAGTATTTT.

This clone was recorded once. The chain combines TRBV28 with TRBJ1-6; D remains unclear. Germline-derived CDR1 and CDR2 are MDHEN and SYDVKM. The CDR3 sequence is 11 residues long. V shed 10 bases and J shed 4 bases, with 5 bases lying between them. This chain's CDR3 is CATGYNSPLHF. CDR3 coding DNA: TGTGCCACGGGATATAATTCACCCCTCCACTTT.

The chain combines TRBV9 with TRBJ2-4; 11 bases are shared with TRBD1. V lost 4 bases, J lost 8 bases, and 14 bases stayed unmatched. Germline assignment: CDR1 SGDLS and CDR2 YYNGEE. This CDR3 has 17 residues. DNA of the CDR3: TGTGCCAGCAGCTCGGCCCGGACAGGGGGCGCGGTAGACATTCAGTACTTC. Protein sequence: CASSSARTGGAVDIQYF.

J is TRBJ1-5 and V is TRBV28; D remains unclear. CDR3 length: 19 amino acids. V lost 3 bases and J 0 bases, leaving 21 bases between the germline ends. Germline V gene data show CDR1 as MDHEN and CDR2 as SYDVKM. The CDR3 region is CASSFLVAGLVSSNQPQHF. As DNA, the CDR3 is TGTGCCAGCAGTTTTCTTGTGGCAGGTCTCGTAAGTAGCAATCAGCCCCAGCATTTT.

This rearrangement joins TRBV2 to TRBJ2-2; D may be TRBD2 (5 bases). Deletions cut 7 bases from V and 3 bases from J, with 15 bases between. Germline CDR1 reads SNHLY; CDR2 reads FYNNEI. This CDR3 region has 15 residues. The CDR3 sequence is CASTEGAAHTGELFF. The CDR3 nucleotides are TGTGCCAGCACCGAGGGAGCGGCTCACACCGGGGAGCTGTTTTTT.

The V and J genes are TRBV11-2 and TRBJ1-6; TRBD1 agrees at 9 bases. Trimming removed 5 bases from V and 8 bases from J; junction bases left unmatched: 7. CDR3 length: 15 amino acids. The germline CDR1 and CDR2 sequences are SGHAT and FQNNGV. The CDR3 loop is CASSPGDREDSPLHF. The DNA of the CDR3 is TGTGCCAGCAGCCCAGGGGACAGGGAGGATTCACCCCTCCACTTT.